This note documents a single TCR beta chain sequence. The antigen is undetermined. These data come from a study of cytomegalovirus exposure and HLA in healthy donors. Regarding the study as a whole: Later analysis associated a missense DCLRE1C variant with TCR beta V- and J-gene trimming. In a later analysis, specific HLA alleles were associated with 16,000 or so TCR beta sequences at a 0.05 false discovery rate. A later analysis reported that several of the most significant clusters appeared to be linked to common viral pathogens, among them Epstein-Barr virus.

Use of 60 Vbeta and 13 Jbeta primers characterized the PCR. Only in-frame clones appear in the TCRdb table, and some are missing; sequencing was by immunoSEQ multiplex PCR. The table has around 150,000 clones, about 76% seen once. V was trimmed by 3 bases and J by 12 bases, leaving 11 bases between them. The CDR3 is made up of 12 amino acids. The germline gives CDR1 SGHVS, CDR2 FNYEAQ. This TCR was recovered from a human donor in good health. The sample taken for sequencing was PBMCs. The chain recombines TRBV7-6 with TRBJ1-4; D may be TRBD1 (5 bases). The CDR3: CASSLAGGELFF. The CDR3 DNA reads TGTGCCAGCAGCTTGGCCGGGGGGGAACTGTTTTTT.